The clone carrying this TCR beta chain has a handful of counts. Its cognate antigen is unknown. The sample originates from a study of response to subunit inactivated influenza vaccine. TCRdb used MiXCR to reprocess the RT-PCR reads, holding one entry per CDR3 protein. The data contain 500,000 to 650,000 distinct CDR3 sequences, 7.5% to 8.5% of them singletons. Notes on the study in general: Authors suggested seasonal influenza vaccinations each recruit few new T cells.

The germline V gene encodes CDR1 SGHVS and CDR2 FQNEAQ. The CDR3 contains 16 residues. V lost 6 bases, J lost 1 base, and 18 bases lay in between. The source of this sequence is a man between 50 and 69 years old who received an inactivated influenza vaccine. J is TRBJ2-5 and V is TRBV7-8; D may be TRBD1 (6 bases). The source was PBMCs from blood, collected roughly 24 months after vaccination. The CDR3 bases are TGTGCCAGCAGACGGGGTCGGGGACAAAGCCAAGAGACCCAGTACTTC. Translated: CASRRGRGQSQETQYF.